Below, one T cell receptor beta chain is given with its context. Its antigen is currently unknown. With the read ending 3 residues before the CDR3 end, the germline J gene is used to fill in that end. The sample is drawn from a study of T cells in women clearing cervical HPV infection. Study context: With HLA typing for only a few women, HLA confounding remains possible. Study-level points and caveats: Controls had more TRBV6-7 (approximately 0.15%) than cases (about 0.11%).

The CDR3 spans 17 residues. V was shortened by 0 bases and J by 0 bases, with 12 bases between the two germline ends. Germline CDR1 is LGHNT and CDR2 is FRNRAP. TCRdb's table, derived via immunoSEQ multiplex PCR, lists solely in-frame clones and lacks some. The sample includes about 30,000 clones. Dot-blot hybridization genotyped cervical HPV amplified with MY09/MY11 PCR. This clonotype was sampled from a woman between 18 and 69 years old with a cervical HPV16 infection that either progressed to CIN3+ or cleared (not recorded which). The sequenced sample was blood buffy coat. This chain uses TRBV12-5 with TRBJ2-1, with TRBD2 as a possible D gene (6 bases). The CDR3 sequence: CASGLVGRGLSYNEQFF. Incomplete CDR3 DNA: TGTGCTAGTGGTTTGGTCGGAAGGGGACTCTCCTACAATGAG.